These 14 T cell receptor beta chains were all obtained from the same sample, sequenced in a study of T-cell reconstitution after alpha-beta-depleted transplantation in children. As it was prepared, the TCRbeta library received unique molecular identifiers. Each CDR3 protein is one row after TCRdb ran MiXCR on the PCR reads. The sample carries 300,000 to 350,000 distinct CDR3 sequences, 15% to 20% recorded once. The sequenced sample was PBMCs, mostly from graft donor cells, obtained 360 days after TCRalphabeta/CD19-depleted stem cell transplant. These receptors were taken from a male patient aged 2 to 10 who had a stem cell transplant for acute lymphoblastic leukemia, so the T cells may come from the graft donor.

The DNA for the CDR3 is TGCAGCGTTGAGGTGGACTTTGGTGAGCAGTTCTTC. This sequence encodes CSVEVDFGEQFF. V gene TRBV29-1 combines with J gene TRBJ2-1, with D maybe TRBD2 (5 bases). The CDR3 is 12 residues long. Germline lookup yields CDR1 SQVTM and CDR2 ANQGSEA. V lost 3 bases, J lost 9 bases, and 12 bases lay in between.

This clonotype was seen a few times. The V call is TRBV12-3 or TRBV12-4, the J call TRBJ2-1, with D possibly TRBD2 on 6 matching bases. The CDR3 is 14 residues long. V dropped 6 bases and J dropped 7 bases, with 16 bases sitting between them. CDR3 in amino acids: CASSRSGHGNEQFF. As DNA, the CDR3 is TGTGCCAGCAGCCGAAGCGGGCACGGGAATGAGCAGTTCTTC.

Only a few counts were recorded for this clonotype. The CDR3 protein is CASSKVGGIKWDTQYF. DNA for the CDR3: TGTGCCAGCAGCAAAGTCGGGGGGATTAAGTGGGATACGCAGTATTTT. The chain combines TRBV21-1 with TRBJ2-3; the DNA was not compared with TRBD1, the D call given in the table. TRBV21-1 counts as a pseudogene. CDR3 length: 16 amino acids.

This clonotype was found a few times. This chain connects TRBV9 to TRBJ2-2, with D unclear. Germline loops: CDR1 SGDLS, CDR2 YYNGEE. This CDR3 contains 13 residues. Trimming stripped 0 bases from V and 3 bases from J, with 3 bases between. CDR3 region: CASSVGHTGELFF. In DNA form, the CDR3 reads TGTGCCAGCAGCGTAGGTCACACCGGGGAGCTGTTTTTT.

As regards this clonotype: Likely a read error: the CDR3 ends without its conserved phenylalanine or tryptophan. This sequence joins TRBV20-1 and TRBJ2-7, with TRBD1 identical over 8 bases. J lost 3 bases, V lost 3 bases, and 19 bases had no gene match. Germline V gene sequence: CDR1 DFQATT, CDR2 SNEGSKA (reference sequence). The CDR3 length is 18 residues. CDR3 sequence: CSARLASRQTGVHYEQYY. CDR3 DNA: TGCAGTGCTAGGTTAGCTAGCCGCCAGACAGGGGTACACTACGAGCAGTACTAC.

The J gene is TRBJ2-7, the V gene TRBV5-1; D might be TRBD2 (6 bases). The V gene lost 4 bases and the J gene lost 4 bases, with 18 bases spanning the gap. The CDR3 extends over 15 amino acids. The germline V gene encodes CDR1 SGHRS and CDR2 YFSETQ. Here the CDR3 DNA reads TGCGCCAGCAGCCCCCGGGTAGCGGACCCGTACGAGCAGTACTTC. Its protein is CASSPRVADPYEQYF.

The chain is built from TRBV6-2 or TRBV6-3 and TRBJ1-1; D uncertain. Per germline, CDR1 MNHEY and CDR2 SVGEGT. V lost 3 bases and J lost 4, with 18 bases in between. This CDR3 spans 16 amino acids. The CDR3 loop is CASSYSGMGFFTEAFF. The CDR3 DNA is TGTGCCAGCAGTTATTCGGGAATGGGTTTTTTCACTGAAGCTTTCTTT.

The V gene is TRBV19, the J gene TRBJ2-1; TRBD2 agrees at 9 bases. Per germline, CDR1 LNHDA and CDR2 SQIVND (reference sequence). The junction had 5 bases not matched to a gene; V was cut back by 6 bases and J by 8 bases. The CDR3 runs to 13 residues. The CDR3 loop is CASRDSGSYEQFF. The CDR3 DNA sequence: TGTGCCAGTAGGGATAGCGGGAGTTATGAGCAGTTCTTC.

The V gene is TRBV6-5, the J gene TRBJ2-5, with D perhaps matching TRBD1 or TRBD2 (5 bases each). This CDR3 contains 14 residues. V was clipped by 2 bases and J by 5 bases, with 12 bases between them. Germline loops: CDR1 MNHEY, CDR2 SVGAGI. In nucleotides, the CDR3 is TGTGCCAGCAGTTACCTCGGGACCAGGGAGACCCAGTACTTC. It specifies CASSYLGTRETQYF.

This clonotype appeared a few times. V usage is TRBV30 and J usage is TRBJ2-1; D is perhaps TRBD2 (6 bases). V was cut by 0 bases and J by 7 bases, with 10 bases left in between. Germline CDR1 and CDR2: GTSNPN and SVGIG (reference sequence). The CDR3 is 13 amino acids. CDR3 sequence (DNA): TGTGCCTGGAGTGTCCGGGGGACTAATGAGCAGTTCTTC. Encoded protein: CAWSVRGTNEQFF.

V gene TRBV3-1 combines with J gene TRBJ2-7; D may be TRBD2 (5 bases). CDR1 is LGHDT, CDR2 YNNKEL, per germline (reference sequence). The CDR3 runs to 14 residues. V gave up 4 bases and J gave up 3 bases, with 13 bases separating them. The CDR3 DNA follows: TGTGCCAGCAGCCGTCACGACTATTACTACGAGCAGTACTTC. Its protein is CASSRHDYYYEQYF.

This rearrangement joins TRBV20-1 to TRBJ2-2; D remains ambiguous. The germline CDR1 and CDR2 sequences are DFQATT and SNEGSKA (reference sequence). The CDR3 has 12 amino acids. The V end lost 3 bases, the J end lost 5 bases, and 7 bases lay between the germline ends. This CDR3 reads CSASEGTGELFF. In DNA form, the CDR3 reads TGCAGTGCTAGTGAAGGGACCGGGGAGCTGTTTTTT.

This clonotype was counted between two and nine times. The chain carries TRBV7-2 and TRBJ2-5, with D perhaps matching TRBD2 (5 bases). Germline V gene sequence: CDR1 SGHTA, CDR2 FQGNSA. The CDR3 is 12 residues long. The germline V and J ends were trimmed by 1 base and 9 bases, with 9 bases remaining between them. The CDR3 DNA reads as TGTGCCAGCAGCTTAGGTCTAGCCCCCCAGTACTTC. Translation gives CASSLGLAPQYF.

This clonotype was detected a few times. V is TRBV28 and J is TRBJ2-5; D possibly corresponds to TRBD1 (7 bases). The CDR3 loop spans 15 amino acids. V was shortened by 2 bases and J by 6 bases, with 16 bases between the two germline ends. Germline CDR1 and CDR2: MDHEN and SYDVKM. The CDR3: CASSLQGGIAKTQYF. CDR3 nucleotides: TGTGCCAGCAGTTTACAGGGGGGAATCGCGAAGACCCAGTACTTC.